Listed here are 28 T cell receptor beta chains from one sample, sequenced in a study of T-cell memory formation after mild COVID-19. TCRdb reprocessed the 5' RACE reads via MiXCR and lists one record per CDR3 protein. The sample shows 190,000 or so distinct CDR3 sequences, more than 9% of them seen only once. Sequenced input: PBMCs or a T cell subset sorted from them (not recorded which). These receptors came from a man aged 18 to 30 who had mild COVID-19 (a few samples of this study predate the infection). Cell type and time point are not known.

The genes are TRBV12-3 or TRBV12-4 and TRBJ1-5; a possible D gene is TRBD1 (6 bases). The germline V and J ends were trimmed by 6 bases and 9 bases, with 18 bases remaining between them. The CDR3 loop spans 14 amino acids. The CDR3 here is CASSFGQPAGPQHF. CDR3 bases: TGTGCCAGCAGCTTCGGACAGCCAGCGGGGCCCCAGCATTTT.

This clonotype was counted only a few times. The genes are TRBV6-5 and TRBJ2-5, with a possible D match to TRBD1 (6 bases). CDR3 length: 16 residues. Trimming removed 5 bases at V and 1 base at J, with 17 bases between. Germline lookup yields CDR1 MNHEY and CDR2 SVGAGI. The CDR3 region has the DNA TGTGCCAGCAGTACCTCCTTTCGGACAGCCCAAGAGACCCAGTACTTC. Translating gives CASSTSFRTAQETQYF.

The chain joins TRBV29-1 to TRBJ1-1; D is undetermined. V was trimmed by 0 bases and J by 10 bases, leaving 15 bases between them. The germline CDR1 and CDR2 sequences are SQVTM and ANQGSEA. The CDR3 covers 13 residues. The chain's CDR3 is CSVEEFKTAGAFF. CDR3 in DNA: TGCAGCGTTGAAGAGTTTAAAACAGCGGGAGCTTTCTTT.

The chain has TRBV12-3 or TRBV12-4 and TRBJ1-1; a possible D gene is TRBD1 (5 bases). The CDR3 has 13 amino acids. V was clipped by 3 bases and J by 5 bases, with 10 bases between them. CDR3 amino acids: CASSFFRGTEAFF. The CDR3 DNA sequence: TGTGCCAGCAGTTTCTTTCGGGGGACTGAAGCTTTCTTT.

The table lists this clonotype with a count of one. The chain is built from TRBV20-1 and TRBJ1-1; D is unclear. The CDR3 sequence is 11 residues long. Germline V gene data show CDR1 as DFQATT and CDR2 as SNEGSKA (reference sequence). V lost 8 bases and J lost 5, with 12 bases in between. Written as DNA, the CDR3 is TGCAGTACCCTATGGGTTACTGAAGCTTTCTTT. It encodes CSTLWVTEAFF.

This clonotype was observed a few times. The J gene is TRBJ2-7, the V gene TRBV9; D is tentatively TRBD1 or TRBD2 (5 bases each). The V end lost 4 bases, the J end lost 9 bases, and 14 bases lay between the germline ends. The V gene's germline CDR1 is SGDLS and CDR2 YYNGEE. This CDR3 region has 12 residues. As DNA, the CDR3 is TGTGCCAGCAGCCTCCCCTCGGGACGGCAGTACTTC. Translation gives CASSLPSGRQYF.

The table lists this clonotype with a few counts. The CDR3 loop reads CASRNNVETGELFF. CDR3 in DNA: TGTGCCAGCCGGAATAACGTCGAGACCGGGGAGCTGTTTTTT. The chain links TRBV19 to TRBJ2-2; D remains ambiguous. The V and J ends lost 9 bases and 5 bases respectively, with 16 bases between them. The germline CDR1 and CDR2 sequences are LNHDA and SQIVND (reference sequence). This CDR3 has 14 residues.

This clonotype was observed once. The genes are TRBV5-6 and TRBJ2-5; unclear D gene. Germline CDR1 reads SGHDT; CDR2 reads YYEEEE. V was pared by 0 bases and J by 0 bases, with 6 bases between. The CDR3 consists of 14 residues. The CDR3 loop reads CASSLVSHQETQYF. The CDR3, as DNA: TGTGCCAGCAGCTTGGTATCCCACCAAGAGACCCAGTACTTC. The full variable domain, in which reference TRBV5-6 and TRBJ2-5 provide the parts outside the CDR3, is DAGVTQSPTHLIKTRGQQVTLRCSPKSGHDTVSWYQQALGQGPQFIFQYYEEEERQRGNFPDRFSGHQFPNYSSELNVNALLLGDSALYLCASSLVSHQETQYFGPGTRLLVL.

CDR3 in DNA: TGTGCCAGCAAGGAAACAGGCGACACTGAAGCTTTCTTT. This translates into CASKETGDTEAFF. The V and J genes are TRBV2 and TRBJ1-1; D is possibly TRBD1 (5 bases). V dropped 7 bases and J dropped 3 bases, with 12 bases sitting between them. Per the germline V gene, CDR1 is SNHLY and CDR2 is FYNNEI. This CDR3 spans 13 amino acids.

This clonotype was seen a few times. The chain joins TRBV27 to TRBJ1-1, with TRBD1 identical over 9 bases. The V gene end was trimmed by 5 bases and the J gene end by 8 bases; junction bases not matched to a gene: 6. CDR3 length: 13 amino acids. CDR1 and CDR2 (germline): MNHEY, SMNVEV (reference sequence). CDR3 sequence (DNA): TGTGCCAGCAGTAAACAGGGGGCTAGGGAAGCTTTCTTT. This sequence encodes CASSKQGAREAFF.

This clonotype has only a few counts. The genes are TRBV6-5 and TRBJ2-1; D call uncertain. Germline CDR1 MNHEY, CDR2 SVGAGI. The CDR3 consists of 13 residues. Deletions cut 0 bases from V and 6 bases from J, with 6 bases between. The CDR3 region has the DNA TGTGCCAGCAGTTACTCGCGTCTCAATGAGCAGTTCTTC. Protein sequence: CASSYSRLNEQFF.

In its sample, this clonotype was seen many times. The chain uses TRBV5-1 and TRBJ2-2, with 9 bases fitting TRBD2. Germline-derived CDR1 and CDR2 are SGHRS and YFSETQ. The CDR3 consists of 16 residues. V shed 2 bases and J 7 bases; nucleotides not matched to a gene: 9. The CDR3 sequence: CASSFVAGVTNGELFF. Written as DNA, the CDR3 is TGCGCCAGCAGCTTCGTAGCGGGGGTCACCAACGGGGAGCTGTTTTTT.

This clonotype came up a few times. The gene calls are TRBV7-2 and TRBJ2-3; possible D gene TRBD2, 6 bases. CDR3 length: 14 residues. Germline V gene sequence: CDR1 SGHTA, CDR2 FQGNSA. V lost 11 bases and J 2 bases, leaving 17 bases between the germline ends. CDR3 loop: CAASGASVTDTQYF. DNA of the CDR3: TGTGCCGCCAGCGGTGCTAGCGTCACAGATACGCAGTATTTT.

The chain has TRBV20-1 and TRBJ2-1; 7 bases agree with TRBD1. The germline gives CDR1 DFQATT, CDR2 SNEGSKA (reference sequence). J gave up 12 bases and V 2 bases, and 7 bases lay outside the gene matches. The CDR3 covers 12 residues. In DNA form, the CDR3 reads TGCAGTGCTAGAATACGGGACAGACTGCAGTTCTTC. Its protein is CSARIRDRLQFF.

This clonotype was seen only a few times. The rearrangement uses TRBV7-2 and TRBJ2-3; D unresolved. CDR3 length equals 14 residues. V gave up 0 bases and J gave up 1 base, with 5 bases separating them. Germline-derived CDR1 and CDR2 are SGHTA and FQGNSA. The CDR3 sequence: CASSLAYGTDTQYF. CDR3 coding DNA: TGTGCCAGCAGCTTAGCGTATGGCACAGATACGCAGTATTTT.

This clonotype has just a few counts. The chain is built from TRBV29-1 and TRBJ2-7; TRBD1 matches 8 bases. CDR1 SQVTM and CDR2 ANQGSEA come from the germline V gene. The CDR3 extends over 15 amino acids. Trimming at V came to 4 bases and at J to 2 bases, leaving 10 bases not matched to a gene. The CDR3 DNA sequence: TGCAGCGTTGTCTCAGTGGGGACAGGCGCCTACGAGCAGTACTTC. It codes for CSVVSVGTGAYEQYF.

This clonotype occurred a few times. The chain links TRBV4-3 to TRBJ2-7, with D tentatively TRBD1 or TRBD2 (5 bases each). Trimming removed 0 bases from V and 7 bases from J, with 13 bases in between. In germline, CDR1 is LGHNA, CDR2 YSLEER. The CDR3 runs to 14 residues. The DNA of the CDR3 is TGCGCCAGCAGCCAAGATCTTGAGGGGCGGGAGCAGTACTTC. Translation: CASSQDLEGREQYF.

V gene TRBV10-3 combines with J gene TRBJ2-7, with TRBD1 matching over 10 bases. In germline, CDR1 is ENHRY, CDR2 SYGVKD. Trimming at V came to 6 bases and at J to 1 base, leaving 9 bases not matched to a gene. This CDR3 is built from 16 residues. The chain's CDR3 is CAIRERPGQGSYEQYF. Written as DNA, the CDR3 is TGTGCCATCAGAGAGCGTCCGGGACAGGGGTCCTACGAGCAGTACTTC.

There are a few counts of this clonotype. CDR3 bases: TGTGCCAGCAGCTCTAGGGAGGATGGCTCCTACAATGAGCAGTTCTTC. Translating gives CASSSREDGSYNEQFF. The chain couples TRBV7-3 to TRBJ2-1, with D tentatively TRBD2 (6 bases). The CDR3 has 16 amino acids. The V gene's germline CDR1 is SGHTA and CDR2 FQGTGA. Trimming shortened V by 4 bases and J by 0 bases, and 13 bases separated the two germline ends.

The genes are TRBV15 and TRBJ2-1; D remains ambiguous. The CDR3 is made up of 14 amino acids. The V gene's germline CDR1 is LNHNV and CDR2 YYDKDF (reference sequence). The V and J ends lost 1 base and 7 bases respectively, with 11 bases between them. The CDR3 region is CATSRGWSINEQFF. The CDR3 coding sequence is TGTGCCACCAGCAGAGGCTGGTCGATTAATGAGCAGTTCTTC. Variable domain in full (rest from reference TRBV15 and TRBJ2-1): DAMVIQNPRYQVTQFGKPVTLSCSQTLNHNVMYWYQQKSSQAPKLLFHYYDKDFNNEADTPDNFQSRRPNTSFCFLDIRSPGLGDTAMYLCATSRGWSINEQFFGPGTRLTVL.

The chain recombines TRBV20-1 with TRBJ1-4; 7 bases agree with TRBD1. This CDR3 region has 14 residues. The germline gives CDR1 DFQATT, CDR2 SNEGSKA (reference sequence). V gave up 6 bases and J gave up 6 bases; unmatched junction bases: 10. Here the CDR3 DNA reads TGCAGTGCCGTGAGAGACAGGGCAGATGAAAAACTGTTTTTT. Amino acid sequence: CSAVRDRADEKLFF.

The CDR3 is CASSLWDSYEQYF. CDR3 DNA sequence: TGTGCCAGCAGCTTATGGGACAGCTACGAGCAGTACTTC. The chain employs TRBV12-3 or TRBV12-4 and TRBJ2-7; 7 bases line up with TRBD1. The CDR3 has 13 residues. V shed 6 bases and J 3 bases; nucleotides not matched to a gene: 5.

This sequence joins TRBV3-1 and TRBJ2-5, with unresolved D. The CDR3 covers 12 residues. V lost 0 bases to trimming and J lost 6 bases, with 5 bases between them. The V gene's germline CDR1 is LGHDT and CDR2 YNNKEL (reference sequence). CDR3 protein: CASSQEGQTQYF. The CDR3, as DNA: TGTGCCAGCAGCCAAGAAGGACAGACCCAGTACTTC.

CDR3 region: CASSLIGDGTQYF. CDR3 DNA: TGTGCCAGCAGCTTAATCGGGGATGGGACCCAGTACTTC. This chain links TRBV7-3 with TRBJ2-5; weak D call: TRBD2 (5 bases). Germline loops: CDR1 SGHTA, CDR2 FQGTGA. With 1 base removed from V and 7 bases from J, the gap between germline ends came to 10 bases. The CDR3 length is 13 residues.

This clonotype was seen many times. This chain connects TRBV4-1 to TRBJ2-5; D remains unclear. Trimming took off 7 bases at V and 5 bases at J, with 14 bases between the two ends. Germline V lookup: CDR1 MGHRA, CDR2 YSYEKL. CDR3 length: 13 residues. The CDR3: CASTRTPGETQYF. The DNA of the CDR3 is TGCGCCAGCACTCGGACCCCCGGGGAGACCCAGTACTTC.

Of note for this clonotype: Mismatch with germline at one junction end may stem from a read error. The DNA for the CDR3 is TGCAGTGCTAGACATCCGGGACCGTTT. Protein: CSARHPGPF. J is TRBJ1-1 and V is TRBV20-1, with a possible D match to TRBD1 (5 bases). This CDR3 is built from 9 residues. Germline CDR1 DFQATT, CDR2 SNEGSKA (reference sequence).

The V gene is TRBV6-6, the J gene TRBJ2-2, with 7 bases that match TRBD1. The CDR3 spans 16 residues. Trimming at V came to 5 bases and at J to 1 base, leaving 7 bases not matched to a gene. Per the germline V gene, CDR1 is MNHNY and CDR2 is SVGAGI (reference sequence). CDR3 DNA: TGTGCCAGCAGTGCTGGACAGGAGATGAACACCGGGGAGCTGTTTTTT. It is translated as CASSAGQEMNTGELFF.

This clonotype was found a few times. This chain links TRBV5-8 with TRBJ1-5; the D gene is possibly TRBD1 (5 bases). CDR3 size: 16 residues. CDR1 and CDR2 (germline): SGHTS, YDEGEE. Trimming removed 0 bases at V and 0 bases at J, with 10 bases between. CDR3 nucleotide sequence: TGTGCCAGCAGCTTGGGACAGTCCTATAGCAATCAGCCCCAGCATTTT. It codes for CASSLGQSYSNQPQHF.